Listed below are T cell receptor beta chains from one sample, sequenced in a study of T cell repertoires in cytomegalovirus infection. These receptors have no known antigen. TCRdb re-called the reads through MiXCR, storing one row per CDR3 protein. The sample lists approximately 110,000 distinct CDR3 sequences, roughly two fifths occurring once. This specimen consisted of CD8+ T cells from cultured PBMCs, obtained from culture after CMV antigen stimulation. The origin of the receptors is a human donor in good health (CMV status not recorded). Some clones in this sample may be carry-over from other donors' samples. CDR3s leave out the opening cysteine and the closing phenylalanine or tryptophan. The order of the fields is V gene, J gene, D gene, CDR3 protein. D genes are given only for firm matches.

V gene: TRBV20-1
J gene: TRBJ1-2
D gene: -
CDR3 protein: SARAARGAGGYT

V gene: TRBV20-1
J gene: TRBJ2-7
D gene: -
CDR3 protein: SANPLDMNYEQY

V gene: TRBV7-2
J gene: TRBJ2-3
D gene: -
CDR3 protein: ASSSRDIHTDTQY

V gene: TRBV7-3
J gene: TRBJ1-1
D gene: -
CDR3 protein: ASSDRTDTEAF

V gene: TRBV5-8
J gene: TRBJ2-7
D gene: -
CDR3 protein: ASSLANRPYEQY

V gene: TRBV28
J gene: TRBJ1-2
D gene: TRBD1
CDR3 protein: ASSAGTGYAYGYT

V gene: TRBV27
J gene: TRBJ1-2
D gene: TRBD1
CDR3 protein: ASSSDYRGRGYT

V gene: TRBV6-1
J gene: TRBJ1-5
D gene: TRBD1
CDR3 protein: ASSEVGQGGQPQH

V gene: TRBV19
J gene: TRBJ2-3
D gene: -
CDR3 protein: ASSMDTSSTDTQY

V gene: TRBV7-9
J gene: TRBJ1-1
D gene: -
CDR3 protein: ASSFDSPNTEAF

V gene: TRBV7-9
J gene: TRBJ1-2
D gene: TRBD1
CDR3 protein: ASSLAGQGDGYT

V gene: TRBV4-1
J gene: TRBJ1-1
D gene: -
CDR3 protein: ASTGGVMNTEAF

V gene: TRBV27
J gene: TRBJ2-1
D gene: TRBD2
CDR3 protein: ASLSGGGFGEQF

V gene: TRBV7-3
J gene: TRBJ1-2
D gene: -
CDR3 protein: ASSLVSKDGYT

V gene: TRBV7-9
J gene: TRBJ2-7
D gene: TRBD1
CDR3 protein: ASSSFGTETYEQY

V gene: TRBV4-1
J gene: TRBJ2-7
D gene: -
CDR3 protein: ASSQGPGTYEQY

V gene: TRBV27
J gene: TRBJ2-7
D gene: TRBD1
CDR3 protein: ASSLRTGGNEQY

V gene: TRBV19
J gene: TRBJ2-3
D gene: -
CDR3 protein: ASMRTASTDTQY

V gene: TRBV6-5
J gene: TRBJ2-1
D gene: TRBD1
CDR3 protein: ASSTYSGGREQF

V gene: TRBV9
J gene: TRBJ2-1
D gene: TRBD1
CDR3 protein: ASGQGISNEQF

V gene: TRBV2
J gene: TRBJ1-4
D gene: TRBD1
CDR3 protein: ASMRDRAEKLF

V gene: TRBV19
J gene: TRBJ2-5
D gene: TRBD2
CDR3 protein: ASSMGLGETQY

V gene: TRBV6-1
J gene: TRBJ2-2
D gene: -
CDR3 protein: ASSETPNVNTGELF

V gene: TRBV7-2
J gene: TRBJ2-7
D gene: -
CDR3 protein: ASSQPLDSSYEQY

V gene: TRBV7-9
J gene: TRBJ1-1
D gene: TRBD1
CDR3 protein: ASSSQGSVNTEAF

V gene: TRBV12-3/TRBV12-4
J gene: TRBJ2-1
D gene: -
CDR3 protein: ASSLTRGDQNEQF

V gene: TRBV27
J gene: TRBJ1-2
D gene: -
CDR3 protein: ASSPQTGYGYT

V gene: TRBV2
J gene: TRBJ2-3
D gene: TRBD2
CDR3 protein: ASSEWTSGVDTQY

V gene: TRBV7-6
J gene: TRBJ2-5
D gene: -
CDR3 protein: ASSLFSRGPQETQY

V gene: TRBV12-3/TRBV12-4
J gene: TRBJ1-5
D gene: -
CDR3 protein: ASSTQPGQSYSNQPQH

V gene: TRBV7-6
J gene: TRBJ2-5
D gene: -
CDR3 protein: ASSLAQLGISTQY

V gene: TRBV7-3
J gene: TRBJ2-1
D gene: TRBD2
CDR3 protein: ASSFPTSGGTNEQF

V gene: TRBV28
J gene: TRBJ1-2
D gene: -
CDR3 protein: ASSLTLGRSNYGYT

V gene: TRBV5-6
J gene: TRBJ2-1
D gene: TRBD2
CDR3 protein: ASSSADGGGSYNEQF

V gene: TRBV4-1
J gene: TRBJ2-2
D gene: TRBD1
CDR3 protein: ASSHGQAGELF

V gene: TRBV7-4
J gene: TRBJ2-7
D gene: TRBD2
CDR3 protein: ASSLRPSGGHIYEQY

V gene: TRBV7-8
J gene: TRBJ2-3
D gene: -
CDR3 protein: ASSQLTGTSTDTQY

V gene: TRBV12-3/TRBV12-4
J gene: TRBJ1-1
D gene: -
CDR3 protein: ASSRWRNTEAF

V gene: TRBV27
J gene: TRBJ2-7
D gene: -
CDR3 protein: ASSFSAGALSYEQY

V gene: TRBV6-5
J gene: TRBJ1-1
D gene: TRBD1
CDR3 protein: ASSYLEAGGWNTEAF

V gene: TRBV7-9
J gene: TRBJ2-7
D gene: -
CDR3 protein: ASSLASTASEQY

V gene: TRBV7-2
J gene: TRBJ1-5
D gene: -
CDR3 protein: ASSFGFYSNQPQH

V gene: TRBV4-1
J gene: TRBJ1-2
D gene: TRBD1
CDR3 protein: ASSQGQGSNYGYT